These 9 T cell receptor beta chains were all obtained from the same sample, sequenced in a study of read filtering for tumor transcriptome and immune sequencing. From around 0.4 ug of RNA, a library with molecular barcoded alpha/delta and beta/gamma adaptors was made. MiXCR was run by TCRdb on the reads, yielding one entry per CDR3 protein. The table includes approximately 41,000 distinct CDR3 sequences, under 15% detected once. Sequenced material: a population of CD138-negative cells sorted from bone marrow. Source of these receptors: a donor aged 40 or over with multiple myeloma.

This clonotype was observed at least ten times. J is TRBJ2-5 and V is TRBV6-5, with 9 nucleotides matching TRBD1. Trimming cost V 5 bases and J 3 bases; bases outside gene matches: 7. This CDR3 region has 15 residues. CDR1 and CDR2 (germline): MNHEY, SVGAGI. DNA of the CDR3: TGTGCCAGCAGTGACCCCGGACAGGGGAAAGAGACCCAGTACTTC. Translation gives CASSDPGQGKETQYF.

This clonotype showed up many times. The genes are TRBV5-1 and TRBJ2-5; tentatively, D is TRBD2 (6 bases). Trimming cost V 0 bases and J 0 bases, with 12 bases left between them. The germline gives CDR1 SGHRS, CDR2 YFSETQ. CDR3 length equals 16 residues. The CDR3 region is CASSLEGAGYQETQYF. In DNA form, the CDR3 reads TGCGCCAGCAGCTTGGAGGGTGCGGGGTACCAAGAGACCCAGTACTTC.

There are many counts of this clonotype. This chain uses TRBV20-1 with TRBJ2-7; 9 nucleotides match TRBD1. The CDR3 has 16 amino acids. Trimming at V came to 2 bases and at J to 2 bases, leaving 10 bases not matched to a gene. Germline CDR1 and CDR2: DFQATT and SNEGSKA (reference sequence). The CDR3 region has the DNA TGCAGTGCTAGATCGACCGGGACAGGGATAGCCTACGAGCAGTACTTC. This codes for CSARSTGTGIAYEQYF.

The table lists this clonotype with a few counts. The rearrangement links TRBV6-4 to TRBJ1-1, with D perhaps matching TRBD1 (5 bases). Germline V lookup: CDR1 MRHNA, CDR2 SNTAGT. The CDR3 contains 14 residues. V was shortened by 3 bases and J by 1 base, with 9 bases between the two germline ends. CDR3 region: CASSEDTSNTEAFF. The DNA for the CDR3 is TGTGCCAGCAGTGAGGACACTTCGAACACTGAAGCTTTCTTT.

The sample holds many counts of this clonotype. The chain is built from TRBV29-1 and TRBJ2-5, with TRBD1 matching over 7 bases. V dropped 7 bases and J dropped 4; count of bases not matched to a gene: 9. The CDR3 loop spans 13 amino acids. The germline CDR1 and CDR2 sequences are SQVTM and ANQGSEA. In DNA form, the CDR3 reads TGCAGCGCAGGGGGAGTCAGGAGAGAGACCCAGTACTTC. It codes for CSAGGVRRETQYF.

The chain carries TRBV12-3 or TRBV12-4 and TRBJ2-1; 8 positions agree with TRBD2. This CDR3 spans 16 amino acids. The junction had 15 bases not matched to a gene; V was cut back by 6 bases and J by 8 bases. DNA for the CDR3: TGTGCCAGCAGCCCCAGCGGGGGCGGGACTTCCGATGAGCAGTTCTTC. It is translated as CASSPSGGGTSDEQFF.

This clonotype showed up many times. This chain uses TRBV12-3 or TRBV12-4 with TRBJ1-6; D is possibly TRBD1 (6 bases). Trimming left V 6 bases short and J 14 bases short, with 14 bases between. This CDR3 region has 12 residues. CDR3 DNA sequence: TGTGCCAGCAGCCGCCTCAGGGGAACCCTCCACTTT. Residues: CASSRLRGTLHF.

This clonotype came up many times. V usage is TRBV3-1 and J usage is TRBJ1-1, with D possibly being TRBD1 (5 bases). Trimming took 4 bases from V and 0 from J, leaving 12 bases between them. Germline loops: CDR1 LGHDT, CDR2 YNNKEL (reference sequence). This CDR3 spans 15 amino acids. Written as DNA, the CDR3 is TGTGCCAGCAGCCCTTTGGCGGGGGTGAACACTGAAGCTTTCTTT. Translated: CASSPLAGVNTEAFF.

This clonotype has ten or more counts. The rearrangement links TRBV6-2 or TRBV6-3 to TRBJ2-5, with TRBD2 matching over 7 bases. The CDR3 extends over 14 amino acids. Germline V gene lookup returns CDR1 MNHEY and CDR2 SVGEGT. The J segment lost 5 bases and the V segment lost 4 bases, leaving 7 bases of the junction unmatched. CDR3 bases: TGTGCCAGCAGTTCCCCAGCGGGAACGGAGACCCAGTACTTC. It encodes CASSSPAGTETQYF.